This TCR beta chain was recorded in a study of early T cells in non-severe SARS-CoV-2 infection. The V end lost 3 bases, the J end lost 5 bases, and 13 bases lay between the germline ends. Germline CDR1 SGHVS, CDR2 FNYEAQ. CDR3 size: 14 residues. Molecules of cDNA were individually given unique molecular identifiers that were attached to them. TCRdb used MiXCR to reprocess the 5' RACE reads, holding one entry per CDR3 protein. The sample has approximately 37,000 distinct CDR3 sequences, roughly 5% seen once. This clonotype came up many times. The sample was whole blood. The receptor was derived from an adult who was a healthcare worker with PCR-confirmed SARS-CoV-2 infection or an uninfected control (not recorded which). This rearrangement joins TRBV7-6 to TRBJ2-5; a weak D match, TRBD2 (5 bases). Here the CDR3 DNA reads TGTGCCAGCAGCTTGCCGGGGAACGCGGAGACCCAGTACTTC. This encodes CASSLPGNAETQYF.